This TCR beta chain comes out of a study of blood T cell repertoires in COVID-19. Study as a whole: Acute and convalescent COVID-19 specimens originated in the United States, Italy and Spain.

This clone was counted a single time. Clones were sequenced by immunoSEQ multiplex PCR, and TCRdb holds only the in-frame ones, with some missing. The table lists approximately 240,000 clones, more than 65% of them singletons. The germline V gene encodes CDR1 LNHNV and CDR2 YYDKDF (reference sequence). The V gene lost 7 bases and the J gene lost 6 bases, with 13 bases spanning the gap. The CDR3 is made up of 14 amino acids. This sequence originates from a woman aged 40 to 55 who had recovered from COVID-19. Sequences were obtained from peripheral blood. The chain combines TRBV15 with TRBJ1-6; TRBD1 is a possible D gene (6 bases). CDR3 protein: CATTLGQTNSPLHF. CDR3 in DNA: TGTGCCACCACCCTAGGACAGACTAATTCACCCCTCCACTTT.